This TCR beta chain was documented in a study of cytomegalovirus exposure and HLA in healthy donors. Study-level findings and limits: For most subjects, TCR beta sequences were reported to predict HLA-A and HLA-B alleles with accuracy. A prior analysis recorded that most TCR beta V segments were productive about 87% or about 30% of the time. The authors assumed roughly uniform sequencing depth across donors for presence/absence analyses.

The study ran its PCR with 60 Vbeta and 13 Jbeta primers. Assay used: immunoSEQ multiplex PCR; TCRdb lists only in-frame clones, some missing. Of 200,000 to 250,000 clones in the sample, more than 75% were seen once. With respect to this clone: Antigen: not known.

Material: PBMCs. This sequence was found in a male donor in good health and CMV-seronegative.

CDR3 region: CASSYTGPMGNQPQHF. Here the CDR3 DNA reads TGTGCCAGCAGTTACACAGGGCCTATGGGCAATCAGCCCCAGCATTTT. V gene TRBV6-5 combines with J gene TRBJ1-5; TRBD1 is a possible D gene (6 bases). Germline CDR1 and CDR2: MNHEY and SVGAGI. The CDR3 is made up of 16 amino acids. Trimming took 2 bases from V and 2 from J, leaving 13 bases between them.